This TCR beta chain was identified in a study of cytomegalovirus exposure and HLA in healthy donors. Study conclusions and caveats: The sole available immune exposure information was CMV serostatus. Likely technical artifact: a cluster of highly shared sequence variants.

Donors consisted of healthy bone marrow donors. On this clone itself: The antigen is unknown.

Per the germline V gene, CDR1 is WNHNN and CDR2 is SYGVQD (reference sequence). The CDR3 totals 13 residues. V dropped 6 bases and J dropped 5; count of bases not matched to a gene: 1. Primers: 60 Vbeta forward and 13 Jbeta reverse. Sequenced by immunoSEQ multiplex PCR; TCRdb stores in-frame clones only, minus some. The repertoire shows about 170,000 clones; the top ten hold less than 0.95%. The source of this sequence is a woman aged 18 to 35 in good health and CMV-seropositive. The chain recombines TRBV10-1 with TRBJ2-2; 9 bases agree with TRBD1. What was sequenced was PBMCs. The CDR3 region is CASRDRGTGELFF. The CDR3 DNA is TGCGCCAGCAGGGACAGGGGAACCGGGGAGCTGTTTTTT.